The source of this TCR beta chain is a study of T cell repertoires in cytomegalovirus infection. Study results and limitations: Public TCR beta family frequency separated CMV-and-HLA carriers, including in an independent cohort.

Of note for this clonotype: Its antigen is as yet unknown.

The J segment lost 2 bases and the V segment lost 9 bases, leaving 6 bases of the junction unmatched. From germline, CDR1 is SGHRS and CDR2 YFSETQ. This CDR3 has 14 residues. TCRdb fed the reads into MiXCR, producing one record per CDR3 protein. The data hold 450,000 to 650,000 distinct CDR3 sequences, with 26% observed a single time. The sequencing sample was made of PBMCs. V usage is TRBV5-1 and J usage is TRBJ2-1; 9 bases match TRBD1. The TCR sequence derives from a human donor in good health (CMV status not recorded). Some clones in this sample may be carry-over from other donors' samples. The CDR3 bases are TGCGCCACATCCACAGGGGGCCCCTACAATGAGCAGTTCTTC. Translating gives CATSTGGPYNEQFF.